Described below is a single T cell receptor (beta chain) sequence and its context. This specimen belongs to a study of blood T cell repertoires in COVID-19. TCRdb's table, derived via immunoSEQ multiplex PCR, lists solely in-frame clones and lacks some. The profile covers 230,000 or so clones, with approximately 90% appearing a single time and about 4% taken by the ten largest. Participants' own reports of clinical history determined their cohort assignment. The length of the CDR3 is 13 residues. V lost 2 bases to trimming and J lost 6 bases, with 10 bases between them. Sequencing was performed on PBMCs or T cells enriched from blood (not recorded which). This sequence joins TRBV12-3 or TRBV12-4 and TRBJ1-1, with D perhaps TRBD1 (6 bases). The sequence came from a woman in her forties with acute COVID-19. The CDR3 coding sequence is TGTGCCAGCAGTTTATCAGAGGGGGCTGAAGCTTTCTTT. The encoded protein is CASSLSEGAEAFF.